The clone carrying this T cell receptor (beta chain) has only a few counts. The antigen is not known. Researchers reported that TCR beta cDNA libraries carried unique molecular identifiers. TCRdb re-called the PCR reads through MiXCR, storing one row per CDR3 protein. The profile shows about 460,000 distinct CDR3 sequences, under 55% of them singletons. The V gene's germline CDR1 is ENHRY and CDR2 SYGVKD. V gave up 2 bases and J gave up 6 bases, with 21 bases separating them. The CDR3 runs 17 residues. The data originate from a study of post-analysis software for immune sequencing data. The study, taken as a whole, reports: Five or six TRBV segments were significantly more frequent in patients than in controls. TRBV5-6, TRBV5-1 and TRBV20-1 were among these segments. People with multiple sclerosis had a significantly lower normalized Chao1 diversity than controls did.

This chain links TRBV10-3 with TRBJ2-3, with D perhaps TRBD2 (6 bases). The source of this sequence is a girl under 18 with multiple sclerosis. The sample consisted of blood. CDR3 sequence: CAISERSSGFVLDTQYF. Here the CDR3 DNA reads TGTGCCATCAGTGAGAGATCCAGCGGGTTCGTGCTGGATACGCAGTATTTT.